This TCR beta chain was obtained from a study of blood T cell repertoires in COVID-19. Background on the study: The analysed material was cDNA or gDNA that came from T cells, B-cell-depleted T cells, or PBMCs.

About this clone itself: The same CDR3 is also encoded by other DNA sequences in this sample.

Trimming at V came to 4 bases and at J to 9 bases, leaving 2 bases not matched to a gene. This CDR3 has 14 residues. Germline loops: CDR1 SGHTA, CDR2 FQGTGA. Sequencing was performed with immunoSEQ multiplex PCR; in TCRdb, only in-frame clones are kept and a portion is missing. The table lists a few hundred thousand clones, roughly 90% of them singletons. The genes are TRBV7-3 and TRBJ2-1, with 14 bases aligning to TRBD2. The receptor was derived from a woman between 40 and 55 years old who had recovered from COVID-19. The sample consisted of PBMCs or T cells enriched from blood (not recorded which). This chain's CDR3 is CASSSGLAGGEQFF. The CDR3 DNA reads as TGTGCCAGCAGCTCTGGACTAGCGGGGGGTGAGCAGTTCTTC. The variable domain in full, completed from reference TRBV7-3 and TRBJ2-1, reads GAGVSQTPSNKVTEKGKYVELRCDPISGHTALYWYRQSLGQGPEFLIYFQGTGAADDSGLPNDRFFAVRPEGSVSTLKIQRTERGDSAVYLCASSSGLAGGEQFFGPGTRLTVL.